These 25 T cell receptor beta chains were all obtained from the same sample, sequenced in a study of blood T cell repertoires in COVID-19. Generated by immunoSEQ multiplex PCR, the TCRdb table keeps only in-frame clones and is missing some. The sample holds 250,000 to 400,000 clones, approximately 90% seen once. Material: peripheral blood. The receptors shown here come from a woman aged 30 to 39 with COVID-19, enrolled during active disease.

A single count supports this clone. The J gene is TRBJ2-7, the V gene TRBV10-2; no reliable D call. Trimming took off 6 bases at V and 0 bases at J, with 12 bases between the two ends. This CDR3 is built from 14 residues. Germline V gene sequence: CDR1 WSHSY, CDR2 SAAADI. The CDR3 here is CASRESASSYEQYV. The CDR3 nucleotides are TGCGCCAGCAGGGAGAGCGCGAGCTCCTACGAGCAGTACGTC.

V gene TRBV3-1 (or the pseudogene TRBV3-2) combines with J gene TRBJ2-5; perhaps TRBD2 as D (5 bases). V dropped 5 bases and J dropped 4 bases, with 17 bases sitting between them. CDR1 LGHDT and CDR2 YNNKEL come from the germline V gene (reference sequence). The CDR3 is 15 amino acids. CDR3 nucleotide sequence: TGTGCCAGCAGCTCGTCCGGGGTCCGGGTAGAGACCCAGTACTTC. Translating gives CASSSSGVRVETQYF.

This chain links TRBV4-1 with TRBJ2-1, with D unresolved. CDR1 MGHRA and CDR2 YSYEKL come from the germline V gene. V gave up 1 base and J gave up 3 bases, with 4 bases separating them. The CDR3 is 13 amino acids. The CDR3 spells CASSQVYYNEQFF. CDR3 DNA sequence: TGCGCCAGCAGCCAAGTTTACTACAATGAGCAGTTCTTC.

The chain is built from TRBV24-1 and TRBJ2-5, with D unresolved. The germline V gene encodes CDR1 KGHDR and CDR2 SFDVKD. This CDR3 has 13 residues. V lost 2 bases to trimming and J lost 0 bases, with 3 bases between them. CDR3 amino acids: CATSDSYQETQYF. CDR3 nucleotides: TGTGCCACCAGTGATTCCTACCAAGAGACCCAGTACTTC.

The rearrangement uses TRBV5-6 and TRBJ1-1, with D possibly TRBD1 on 6 matching bases. This CDR3 is built from 14 residues. V gave up 4 bases and J gave up 4 bases, with 14 bases separating them. The germline gives CDR1 SGHDT, CDR2 YYEEEE. The CDR3 DNA follows: TGTGCCAGCAGCATACAGGGTTTTAGCACTGAAGCTTTCTTT. It encodes CASSIQGFSTEAFF.

This clone turned up a few times. This chain connects TRBV19 to TRBJ2-1; 8 bases are a match to TRBD2. The germline CDR1 and CDR2 sequences are LNHDA and SQIVND (reference sequence). CDR3 length: 15 amino acids. After removal of 6 bases from V and 4 bases from J, the junction contained 8 bases not matched to a gene. CDR3 in amino acids: CASRSSGLVYNEQFF. The CDR3, as DNA: TGTGCCAGTAGATCTTCGGGACTAGTTTACAATGAGCAGTTCTTC.

The genes are TRBV6-2 or TRBV6-3 and TRBJ2-3; D may be TRBD2 (6 bases). V was trimmed by 0 bases and J by 1 base, leaving 11 bases between them. CDR1 MNHEY and CDR2 SVGEGT come from the germline V gene. This CDR3 spans 16 amino acids. As DNA, the CDR3 is TGTGCCAGCAGTTACTCTCGCGGGAAGGGCACAGATACGCAGTATTTT. Protein: CASSYSRGKGTDTQYF.

The V call is TRBV19, the J call TRBJ1-4; 10 nucleotides align to TRBD1. CDR1 and CDR2 from the germline V gene are LNHDA and SQIVND (reference sequence). Losses at the gene ends were 3 bases for V and 7 bases for J; bases not matched to a gene: 5. CDR3 size: 15 residues. The CDR3 region is CASSIDWDRGEKLFF. CDR3 nucleotide sequence: TGTGCCAGTAGTATTGACTGGGACAGGGGTGAAAAACTGTTTTTT.

The rearrangement links TRBV14 to TRBJ2-1; 14 bases match TRBD2. V shed 5 bases, J shed 0 bases, and the junction held 6 bases outside the gene matches. Germline V lookup: CDR1 SGHDN, CDR2 FVKESK. This CDR3 comprises 18 residues. The CDR3: CASSGLAGGRSSYNEQFF. CDR3 DNA: TGTGCCAGCAGCGGACTAGCGGGGGGACGGAGCTCCTACAATGAGCAGTTCTTC.

This chain uses TRBV23-1 with TRBJ2-5; tentative D call: TRBD1 (6 bases). TRBV23-1 is classed as an ORF, of uncertain function. The V and J ends lost 2 bases and 2 bases respectively, with 9 bases between them. This CDR3 has 14 amino acids. This CDR3 is CASSQGQGQETQYF. The CDR3 DNA reads as TGCGCCAGCAGTCAAGGCCAGGGGCAAGAGACCCAGTACTTC.

The chain's CDR3 is CASSLTGSMNTEAFF. The CDR3 DNA follows: TGTGCCAGTAGTTTGACGGGATCCATGAACACTGAAGCTTTCTTT. This chain uses TRBV19 with TRBJ1-1, with unresolved D. The CDR3 is made up of 15 amino acids. Trimming took off 5 bases at V and 0 bases at J, with 13 bases between the two ends. The germline V gene encodes CDR1 LNHDA and CDR2 SQIVND (reference sequence).

This clone was seen a few times. The chain has TRBV3-1 (or the pseudogene TRBV3-2) and TRBJ1-5; 7 bases map to TRBD1. The CDR3 is made up of 15 amino acids. CDR1 and CDR2 from the germline V gene are LGHDT and YNNKEL (reference sequence). V lost 4 bases to trimming and J lost 0 bases; unmatched junction nucleotides: 3. The CDR3 protein is CASSLTGVSNQPQHF. In DNA form, the CDR3 reads TGTGCCAGCAGCCTAACAGGGGTTAGCAATCAGCCCCAGCATTTT.

This clone was counted between two and nine times. The chain is built from TRBV4-3 and TRBJ1-3; 7 bases match TRBD1. This CDR3 is built from 17 residues. The germline CDR1 and CDR2 sequences are LGHNA and YSLEER. V trimming: 3 bases; J trimming: 0 bases; junction bases outside the gene matches: 8. CDR3 DNA sequence: TGCGCCAGCAGCCAGATCGGACAGGCGCGCTCTGGAAACACCATATATTTT. It translates to CASSQIGQARSGNTIYF.

This sequence joins TRBV5-4 and TRBJ1-3; maybe TRBD1 (6 bases). Trimming cost V 2 bases and J 9 bases, with 12 bases left between them. The CDR3 length is 13 residues. Per germline, CDR1 SGHNT and CDR2 YYREEE (reference sequence). CDR3 sequence: CASSFGGAGTIYF. As DNA, the CDR3 is TGTGCCAGCAGCTTTGGGGGCGCGGGCACCATATATTTT.

The J gene is TRBJ1-2, the V gene TRBV11-2; D possibly corresponds to TRBD1 (5 bases). This CDR3 has 15 amino acids. V lost 0 bases and J 4 bases, leaving 12 bases between the germline ends. Germline CDR1 and CDR2: SGHAT and FQNNGV. DNA of the CDR3: TGTGCCAGCAGCTTAGATCGGGGGGTTTTCTATGGCTACACCTTC. Its protein product is CASSLDRGVFYGYTF.

This rearrangement joins TRBV14 to TRBJ2-5; a possible D gene is TRBD2 (6 bases). Looked up from germline, CDR1 is SGHDN and CDR2 is FVKESK. The CDR3 contains 18 residues. The ends were cut back, 3 bases at V and 0 bases at J, with 20 bases in the middle. CDR3 sequence reads: CASSQRDLGALYQETQYF. Here the CDR3 DNA reads TGTGCCAGCAGCCAGAGGGACTTGGGAGCCCTGTACCAAGAGACCCAGTACTTC.

This rearrangement joins TRBV10-1 to TRBJ1-1; 10 positions agree with TRBD1. Trimming took 6 bases from V and 9 from J; bases not matched to a gene: 7. The CDR3 totals 13 residues. Germline V lookup: CDR1 WNHNN, CDR2 SYGVQD (reference sequence). The CDR3 nucleotides are TGCGCCAGCAGCCCGGGACAGGGGAATAAAGCTTTCTTT. This encodes CASSPGQGNKAFF.

The chain combines TRBV9 with TRBJ1-1; D possibly corresponds to TRBD1 (6 bases). V was clipped by 0 bases and J by 7 bases, with 10 bases between them. The CDR3 consists of 13 residues. The V gene's germline CDR1 is SGDLS and CDR2 YYNGEE. The CDR3 sequence: CASSVAGDGEAFF. The DNA of the CDR3 is TGTGCCAGCAGCGTAGCAGGGGACGGTGAAGCTTTCTTT. Combining the CDR3 with reference TRBV9 and TRBJ1-1 gives the whole variable domain DSGVTQTPKHLITATGQRVTLRCSPRSGDLSVYWYQQSLDQGLQFLIQYYNGEERAKGNILERFSAQQFPDLHSELNLSSLELGDSALYFCASSVAGDGEAFFGQGTRLTVV.

In this sample, this clone turned up once. V is TRBV4-2 and J is TRBJ1-4, with D possibly TRBD1 on 6 matching bases. The germline V gene encodes CDR1 LGHNA and CDR2 YNFKEQ. V lost 1 base and J 5 bases, leaving 11 bases between the germline ends. This CDR3 is built from 15 residues. CDR3 sequence (DNA): TGTGCCAGCAGCCAAGTTGGGCAGGGGAATGAAAAACTGTTTTTT. Its protein product is CASSQVGQGNEKLFF.

This clone was found once. J is TRBJ2-2 and V is TRBV13; the D gene is possibly TRBD2 (6 bases). Germline V CDR1 and CDR2: PRHDT, FYEKMQ (reference sequence). Trimming removed 4 bases from V and 0 bases from J, with 6 bases in between. The CDR3 runs to 14 residues. The CDR3 DNA reads as TGTGCCAGCAGCTCGGGAGCGAACACCGGGGAGCTGTTTTTT. This codes for CASSSGANTGELFF.

The rearrangement joins TRBV27 to TRBJ1-5; D gene ambiguous. V was pared by 1 base and J by 1 base, with 8 bases between. The germline gives CDR1 MNHEY, CDR2 SMNVEV (reference sequence). CDR3 length: 15 amino acids. CDR3 amino acids: CASSLLQPSNQPQHF. The CDR3, as DNA: TGTGCCAGCAGTTTATTACAACCGAGCAATCAGCCCCAGCATTTT.

The CDR3 is CASSHRDRVNEQFF. The CDR3 DNA reads TGTGCCAGTAGTCACCGGGACAGGGTCAATGAGCAGTTCTTC. J is TRBJ2-1 and V is TRBV19; 9 bases agree with TRBD1. The CDR3 loop spans 14 amino acids. Germline assignment: CDR1 LNHDA and CDR2 SQIVND (reference sequence). With 5 bases clipped from V and 6 bases from J, the junction kept 5 bases outside the gene matches.

CDR3 sequence: CASSLERGTEAFF. In DNA, the CDR3 is TGCGCCAGCAGCTTGGAACGGGGGACTGAAGCTTTCTTT. The chain joins TRBV5-1 to TRBJ1-1; possible D gene TRBD1, 5 bases. Germline CDR1 and CDR2: SGHRS and YFSETQ. V was pared by 0 bases and J by 5 bases, with 8 bases between. This CDR3 has 13 residues.

In its sample, this clone was seen once. CDR3 loop: CASSYASEAFF. The CDR3 bases are TGTGCCAGCAGTTACGCGAGTGAAGCTTTCTTT. The rearrangement uses TRBV6-6 and TRBJ1-1; D remains ambiguous. CDR3 length: 11 amino acids. Per germline, CDR1 MNHNY and CDR2 SVGAGI (reference sequence). Trimming shortened V by 2 bases and J by 7 bases, and 5 bases separated the two germline ends.

The J gene is TRBJ2-1, the V gene TRBV7-9; D gene unclear. CDR3 length: 13 amino acids. Trimming left V 5 bases short and J 5 bases short, with 10 bases between. CDR1 and CDR2 (germline): SEHNR, FQNEAQ (reference sequence). Here the CDR3 DNA reads TGTGCCAGCAGCCCTAGTCGGGACAATGAGCAGTTCTTC. The encoded protein is CASSPSRDNEQFF.